The next 11 T cell receptor beta chains were all read from a single sample in a study of shared clonotypes between healthy human individuals (TCRdb year 2020). Libraries came from the immunoSEQ multiplex PCR assay. In its TCRdb copy, this immuneACCESS table keeps in-frame sequences only and misses some clones. Where compared with another copy, unresolved V genes explain less than half of these, and the others have no known cause. The sample includes roughly 2,000,000 clones, with just over 90% observed a single time. The ten largest account for about 1.7% of the sample. CD8 naive samples were obtained by positive selection for CCR7 among CD45RO-negative cells, yielding a CD45RA+CCR7+ population from which TemRA cells were excluded. Material for sequencing was naive CD8+ T cells from PBMCs. The sample's cell subset or site label is to be understood as: CD45RA+CCR7+. These TCRs come from a man between 18 and 35 years old in good health. Some clones in this sample may be carry-over from other donors' samples.

J is TRBJ2-7 and V is TRBV6-6; weak D call: TRBD2 (6 bases). The V end lost 6 bases, the J end lost 6 bases, and 21 bases lay between the germline ends. Germline V gives CDR1 MNHNY, CDR2 SVGAGI (reference sequence). CDR3 size: 15 residues. CDR3 coding DNA: TGTGCCAGCAGCTTGCGGGGCCCCCACAGCGGCGAGCAGTACTTC. Translated: CASSLRGPHSGEQYF.

The chain is built from TRBV27 and TRBJ2-7, with TRBD2 identical over 7 bases. Trimming removed 5 bases from V and 7 bases from J; junction bases left unmatched: 11. There are 14 residues in the CDR3. CDR1 is MNHEY, CDR2 SMNVEV, per germline (reference sequence). CDR3 region: CASSLGRFSSEQYF. The DNA of the CDR3 is TGTGCCAGCAGTCTCGGGAGGTTCAGTTCTGAGCAGTACTTC.

The chain uses TRBV11-2 and TRBJ1-5; 7 positions agree with TRBD1. CDR3 size: 14 residues. CDR1 is SGHAT and CDR2 is FQNNGV in the germline V gene. J was trimmed by 7 bases and V by 4 bases; bases with no gene match: 7. CDR3 in amino acids: CASSYGRGHQPQHF. The CDR3 bases are TGTGCCAGCAGCTATGGGAGGGGGCACCAGCCCCAGCATTTT. The entire variable domain, with the rest obtained from reference TRBV11-2 and TRBJ1-5, is as follows: EAGVAQSPRYKIIEKRQSVAFWCNPISGHATLYWYQQILGQGPKLLIQFQNNGVVDDSQLPKDRFSAERLKGVDSTLKIQPAKLEDSAVYLCASSYGRGHQPQHFGDGTRLSIL.

With regard to this clone: Other DNA sequences in the sample encode the same CDR3. The J gene is TRBJ2-2, the V gene TRBV5-4; D uncertain. The CDR3 runs to 14 residues. From germline, CDR1 is SGHNT and CDR2 YYREEE (reference sequence). The V end lost 1 base, the J end lost 1 base, and 5 bases lay between the germline ends. The CDR3 DNA reads as TGTGCCAGCAGCTTGAACAGGAACACCGGGGAGCTGTTTTTT. As protein: CASSLNRNTGELFF. Full variable domain (missing parts from reference TRBV5-4 and TRBJ2-2): ETGVTQSPTHLIKTRGQQVTLRCSSQSGHNTVSWYQQALGQGPQFIFQYYREEENGRGNFPPRFSGLQFPNYSSELNVNALELDDSALYLCASSLNRNTGELFFGEGSRLTVL.

For the CDR3, the DNA is TGTGCCAGTAGATCGGTTGACACTGAAGCTTTCTTT. Translating it yields CASRSVDTEAFF. The chain uses TRBV19 and TRBJ1-1; D unresolved. This CDR3 is built from 12 residues. Deletions cut 6 bases from V and 3 bases from J, with 8 bases between. Germline V gene sequence: CDR1 LNHDA, CDR2 SQIVND (reference sequence).

As concerns this clone: Other DNA sequences from this sample encode an identical CDR3 as well. The CDR3 DNA is TGTGCCAGCAGCTTAGTACAGGGCCTTGACAATGAGCAGTTCTTC. Protein product: CASSLVQGLDNEQFF. V is TRBV7-9 and J is TRBJ2-1; possible D gene TRBD1, 6 bases. V lost 1 base to trimming and J lost 5 bases, with 12 bases between them. Germline V CDR1 and CDR2: SEHNR, FQNEAQ (reference sequence). There are 15 residues in the CDR3.

The chain couples TRBV6-1 to TRBJ1-1; no firm D call. Germline V CDR1 and CDR2: MNHNS, SASEGT. This CDR3 is 14 amino acids long. Trimming removed 1 base at V and 1 base at J, with 7 bases between. Here the CDR3 DNA reads TGTGCCAGCAGTGAAGATGACGCGAACACTGAAGCTTTCTTT. Residues: CASSEDDANTEAFF.

The chain has TRBV4-2 and TRBJ1-3, with D perhaps TRBD1 (5 bases). Germline V CDR1 and CDR2: LGHNA, YNFKEQ. V was pared by 1 base and J by 0 bases, with 7 bases between. The CDR3 spans 15 residues. CDR3: CASSQGQNSGNTIYF. As DNA, the CDR3 is TGTGCCAGCAGCCAAGGACAGAACTCTGGAAACACCATATATTTT.

The gene calls are TRBV6-5 and TRBJ1-2; 7 bases are a match to TRBD1. The germline CDR1 and CDR2 sequences are MNHEY and SVGAGI. V was pared by 6 bases and J by 6 bases, with 13 bases of the junction left unmatched. This CDR3 is built from 15 residues. This CDR3 reads CASRNAEGAAHGYTF. CDR3 nucleotide sequence: TGTGCCAGCAGAAACGCCGAGGGGGCGGCCCATGGCTACACCTTC.

On this clone: Distinct nucleotide sequences in the sample also encode this CDR3. The V and J genes are TRBV9 and TRBJ1-3; maybe TRBD1 (5 bases). V lost 0 bases to trimming and J lost 4 bases, with 11 bases between them. Germline CDR1 reads SGDLS; CDR2 reads YYNGEE. The CDR3 spans 15 residues. CDR3 amino acids: CASSVGGGLGNTIYF. As DNA, the CDR3 is TGTGCCAGCAGCGTAGGTGGGGGACTGGGAAACACCATATATTTT.

About this clone: At the DNA level, this CDR3 is encoded by other sequences in the same sample as well. The chain uses TRBV19 and TRBJ1-1; TRBD1 is a possible D gene (5 bases). Deletions cut 2 bases from V and 1 base from J, with 8 bases between. CDR1 and CDR2 (germline): LNHDA, SQIVND (reference sequence). There are 14 residues in the CDR3. The CDR3 region has the DNA TGTGCCAGTAGTATAATGGGGGGGAACACTGAAGCTTTCTTT. This sequence encodes CASSIMGGNTEAFF.